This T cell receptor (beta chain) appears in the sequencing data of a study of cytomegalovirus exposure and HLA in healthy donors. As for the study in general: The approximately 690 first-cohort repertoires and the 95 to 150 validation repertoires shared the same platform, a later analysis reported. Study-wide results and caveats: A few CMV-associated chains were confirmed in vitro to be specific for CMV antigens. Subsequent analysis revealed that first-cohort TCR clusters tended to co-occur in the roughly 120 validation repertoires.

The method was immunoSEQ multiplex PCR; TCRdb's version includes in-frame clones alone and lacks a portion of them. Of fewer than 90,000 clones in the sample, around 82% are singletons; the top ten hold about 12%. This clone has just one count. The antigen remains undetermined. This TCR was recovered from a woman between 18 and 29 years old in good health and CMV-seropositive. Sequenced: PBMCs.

This CDR3 reads CSVGDYPDSPLHF. In nucleotides, the CDR3 is TGCAGCGTGGGAGACTACCCGGATTCACCCCTCCACTTT. The rearrangement uses TRBV29-1 and TRBJ1-6, with unresolved D. The CDR3 totals 13 residues. The germline CDR1 and CDR2 sequences are SQVTM and ANQGSEA. V was trimmed by 6 bases and J by 8 bases, leaving 14 bases between them. Full variable domain (remainder filled in from reference TRBV29-1 and TRBJ1-6): SAVISQKPSRDICQRGTSLTIQCQVDSQVTMMFWYRQQPGQSLTLIATANQGSEATYESGFVIDKFPISRPNLTFSTLTVSNMSPEDSSIYLCSVGDYPDSPLHFGNGTRLTVT.